These 9 T cell receptor beta chains were all obtained from the same sample, sequenced in a study of blood T cell repertoires in COVID-19. Generated by immunoSEQ multiplex PCR, the TCRdb table keeps only in-frame clones and is missing some. The sample has 64,000 or so clones, under 95% seen once; the top ten hold roughly 1.5%. Source material: peripheral blood. The receptor source for this set is a human donor in a cohort sampled during active COVID-19.

V usage is TRBV19 and J usage is TRBJ2-3; 8 bases agree with TRBD1. Germline assignment: CDR1 LNHDA and CDR2 SQIVND (reference sequence). J lost 4 bases, V lost 5 bases, and 17 bases had no gene match. The CDR3 contains 18 residues. CDR3 sequence reads: CASSLSRQGKDWADTQYF. For the CDR3, the DNA is TGTGCCAGTAGTCTCTCCAGACAGGGGAAAGATTGGGCAGATACGCAGTATTTT.

The rearrangement links TRBV27 to TRBJ1-3; TRBD1 agrees at 7 bases. Germline CDR1 is MNHEY and CDR2 is SMNVEV (reference sequence). V lost 5 bases to trimming and J lost 4 bases; unmatched junction nucleotides: 8. CDR3 length: 15 residues. The CDR3 loop is CASSMTGFNGNTIYF. The DNA for the CDR3 is TGTGCCAGCAGTATGACAGGGTTTAACGGAAACACCATATATTTT.

Turning to this clone: The sample has other DNA sequences that encode this CDR3 too. CDR3 DNA sequence: TGTGCCAGCAGCTTAGGGACCACAGGCAATGAGCAGTTCTTC. Protein product: CASSLGTTGNEQFF. The chain has TRBV7-2 and TRBJ2-1; D may be TRBD1 (5 bases). Germline V gene lookup returns CDR1 SGHTA and CDR2 FQGNSA. There are 14 residues in the CDR3. With 1 base removed from V and 6 bases from J, the gap between germline ends came to 10 bases.

This clone appeared a single time. The chain employs TRBV27 and TRBJ2-3; D may be TRBD1 (6 bases). The germline CDR1 and CDR2 sequences are MNHEY and SMNVEV (reference sequence). V lost 4 bases to trimming and J lost 1 base, with 6 bases between them. This CDR3 contains 13 residues. The CDR3 region is CASSWGRTDTQYF. The CDR3 DNA reads TGTGCCAGCAGTTGGGGGCGCACAGATACGCAGTATTTT.

This chain joins TRBV10-3 and TRBJ1-2; D is unresolved. The CDR3 is 16 amino acids. Germline-derived CDR1 and CDR2 are ENHRY and SYGVKD. Trimming left V 4 bases short and J 0 bases short, with 15 bases between. The CDR3: CAISATENSANYGYTF. As DNA, the CDR3 is TGTGCCATCAGTGCTACAGAGAACTCCGCTAACTATGGCTACACCTTC.

This clone has a handful of counts. The rearrangement links TRBV5-4 to TRBJ2-5, with D perhaps matching TRBD2 (5 bases). The germline CDR1 and CDR2 sequences are SGHNT and YYREEE (reference sequence). The CDR3 is made up of 15 amino acids. Trimming took 4 bases from V and 0 from J, leaving 13 bases between them. Here the CDR3 DNA reads TGTGCCAGCAGCCCAGGCGGGCTTCACCAAGAGACCCAGTACTTC. This sequence encodes CASSPGGLHQETQYF.

The chain combines TRBV7-3 with TRBJ2-2, with 12 positions matching TRBD2. The CDR3 covers 17 residues. The trim removed 1 base at V and 5 bases at J, leaving 5 bases unmatched. Germline V gives CDR1 SGHTA, CDR2 FQGTGA. The CDR3 sequence: CASSLIGTSGPTGELFF. CDR3 DNA: TGTGCCAGCAGCTTAATTGGGACTAGCGGGCCTACCGGGGAGCTGTTTTTT.

The chain is built from TRBV10-3 and TRBJ1-1; 8 bases match TRBD1. V gave up 4 bases and J gave up 1 base; unmatched junction bases: 5. The germline V gene encodes CDR1 ENHRY and CDR2 SYGVKD. The CDR3 has 15 residues. The CDR3 region is CAISVLGTGNTEAFF. As DNA, the CDR3 is TGTGCCATCAGTGTCCTCGGGACAGGGAACACTGAAGCTTTCTTT.

The V gene is TRBV27, the J gene TRBJ2-4; 7 nucleotides align to TRBD2. The CDR3 contains 18 residues. The germline V gene has CDR1 MNHEY and CDR2 SMNVEV (reference sequence). After removal of 5 bases from V and 1 base from J, the junction contained 14 bases not matched to a gene. As DNA, the CDR3 is TGTGCCAGCAGTCCCGGGCTAGCGGTTTCCCCGGCCAAAAACATTCAGTACTTC. Protein sequence: CASSPGLAVSPAKNIQYF.